These 9 T cell receptor beta chains originate from one sample sequenced in a study of blood T cell repertoires in COVID-19. The repertoire was sequenced with immunoSEQ multiplex PCR; TCRdb's copy has only in-frame clones and lacks some. The repertoire consists of some 250,000 clones, with roughly four fifths occurring once and the leading ten covering around 11%. Sequencing was carried out using peripheral blood. These receptors originate from a woman aged 55-70 years with active or convalescent COVID-19.

In DNA, the CDR3 is TGTGCCAGCAGTGAAGCGGGGGGGCCGGTCAGTGAGCAGTTCTTC. Its protein product is CASSEAGGPVSEQFF. The V gene is TRBV2, the J gene TRBJ2-1; D may be TRBD2 (7 bases). With 0 bases removed from V and 9 bases from J, the gap between germline ends came to 15 bases. The CDR3 extends over 15 amino acids. Germline CDR1 SNHLY, CDR2 FYNNEI.

This clone appeared a single time. J is TRBJ1-6 and V is TRBV10-3; a weak D match, TRBD1 (6 bases). Germline loops: CDR1 ENHRY, CDR2 SYGVKD. V lost 4 bases to trimming and J lost 9 bases, with 13 bases between them. The CDR3 has 14 amino acids. As DNA, the CDR3 is TGTGCCATCAGTGGGGGGCAGGGTGGTTCACCCCTCCACTTT. Its protein is CAISGGQGGSPLHF.

The chain employs TRBV27 and TRBJ2-3; 11 positions match TRBD2. Per germline, CDR1 MNHEY and CDR2 SMNVEV (reference sequence). The junction had 9 bases not matched to a gene; V was cut back by 4 bases and J by 3 bases. CDR3 length equals 17 residues. CDR3 loop: CASSSRISGGGTDTQYF. The CDR3 DNA sequence: TGTGCCAGCAGTTCCCGGATTAGCGGGGGGGGGACAGATACGCAGTATTTT.

The chain carries TRBV30 and TRBJ1-6, with 7 bases fitting TRBD1. J lost 9 bases, V lost 0 bases, and 8 bases had no gene match. This CDR3 spans 15 amino acids. Germline values: CDR1 GTSNPN, CDR2 SVGIG (reference sequence). The CDR3 region has the DNA TGTGCCTGGAGTGTACAGGGGACAGTCACTTCACCCCTCCACTTT. This sequence encodes CAWSVQGTVTSPLHF.

The rearrangement joins TRBV7-6 to TRBJ1-3; D is possibly TRBD1 (6 bases). Germline CDR1 SGHVS, CDR2 FNYEAQ. The CDR3 is 15 amino acids. Trimming took off 2 bases at V and 1 base at J, with 9 bases between the two ends. The CDR3 here is CASSLLGASGNTIYF. CDR3 in DNA: TGTGCCAGCAGCTTATTGGGGGCTTCTGGAAACACCATATATTTT.

The chain recombines TRBV2 with TRBJ1-2; 8 nucleotides align to TRBD1. Germline-derived CDR1 and CDR2 are SNHLY and FYNNEI. Losses at the gene ends were 4 bases for V and 8 bases for J; bases not matched to a gene: 6. The CDR3 is 13 amino acids. For the CDR3, the DNA is TGTGCCAGCAGTGTCAGGGGGCGTAGAGGCTACACCTTC. Protein: CASSVRGRRGYTF.

This chain joins TRBV5-1 and TRBJ1-1, with 10 bases fitting TRBD1. V lost 4 bases, J lost 5 bases, and 11 bases stayed unmatched. The CDR3 runs 16 residues. The V gene's germline CDR1 is SGHRS and CDR2 YFSETQ. The CDR3 bases are TGCGCCAGCAGCATAGATCCGGGACAGGGGTGGACTGAAGCTTTCTTT. It yields the protein CASSIDPGQGWTEAFF. The full variable domain, rest sourced from reference TRBV5-1 and TRBJ1-1, is KAGVTQTPRYLIKTRGQQVTLSCSPISGHRSVSWYQQTPGQGLQFLFEYFSETQRNKGNFPGRFSGRQFSNSRSEMNVSTLELGDSALYLCASSIDPGQGWTEAFFGQGTRLTVV.

CDR3 DNA: TGTGCCATCAGTGAATCACAGGGACAATCACCCCTCCACTTT. Translating gives CAISESQGQSPLHF. The V gene is TRBV10-3, the J gene TRBJ1-6; D is perhaps TRBD1 (6 bases). V lost 3 bases to trimming and J lost 10 bases, with 13 bases between them. In germline, CDR1 is ENHRY, CDR2 SYGVKD. The CDR3 has 14 residues.

The chain links TRBV19 to TRBJ2-5; TRBD2 aligns across 12 bases. The ends lost 5 bases at V and 5 bases at J; junction bases unmatched: 9. Germline V CDR1 and CDR2: LNHDA, SQIVND (reference sequence). The CDR3 sequence is 16 residues long. The CDR3 DNA reads TGTGCCAGTAGTCCCCTAGCGGGGGGGCCGATGGAGACCCAGTACTTC. It translates to CASSPLAGGPMETQYF.